Each of the 3 T cell receptor beta chains below was sequenced from the same sample in a study of T-cell memory formation after mild COVID-19 (dated by TCRdb to about 2021). The library was built by means of 5' RACE. The sample was run on an Illumina NovaSeq 6000. TCRdb reprocessing: public reads trimmed at Q25 with fastp, clones called with MiXCR, in-frame beta chains kept. For every CDR3 protein sequence, its rows merge into one entry that carries the most common genes and DNA. This sample gives 530,000 or so distinct CDR3 sequences in total; 17% of them show up just once. Roughly 8.2% of the sample goes to the ten largest clones. Sequenced input: PBMCs or a T cell subset sorted from them (not recorded which). The receptors stem from an adult woman who had mild COVID-19 (a few samples of this study predate the infection). The sample titles of this study are shuffled in the database, so cell type and time point are left out; the donor was told from shared clones.

V gene TRBV3-1 combines with J gene TRBJ1-5; D not certain. This CDR3 spans 14 amino acids. V was pared by 4 bases and J by 7 bases, with 14 bases between. Germline lookup yields CDR1 LGHDT and CDR2 YNNKEL (reference sequence). CDR3 DNA: TGTGCCAGCAGCCGGCGTATGAAAGGGCAGCCCCAGCATTTT. This encodes CASSRRMKGQPQHF.

J is TRBJ1-2 and V is TRBV9, with 9 bases that match TRBD1. The germline CDR1 and CDR2 sequences are SGDLS and YYNGEE. This CDR3 is 15 amino acids long. After removal of 3 bases from V and 3 bases from J, the junction contained 6 bases not matched to a gene. The CDR3 bases are TGTGCCAGCAGCGCGGGACAGGGAGGGGACTATGGCTACACCTTC. Encoded protein: CASSAGQGGDYGYTF.

This clonotype has a handful of counts. The chain has TRBV6-1 and TRBJ1-5; 7 bases are a match to TRBD1. Germline V gives CDR1 MNHNS, CDR2 SASEGT. V was pared by 1 base and J by 7 bases, with 1 base of the junction left unmatched. The CDR3 is 13 residues long. This CDR3 reads CASSEGRGQPQHF. The CDR3 DNA reads as TGTGCCAGCAGTGAAGGCAGGGGGCAGCCCCAGCATTTT.